These 9 T cell receptor beta chains came from one sample sequenced in a study of T-cell memory formation after mild COVID-19. TCRdb itself ran the 5' RACE reads through MiXCR, one entry per CDR3 protein. Of about 500,000 distinct CDR3 sequences listed, about 20% are singletons. The sequenced sample consisted of PBMCs or a T cell subset sorted from them (not recorded which). Receptors were obtained from an adult woman who had mild COVID-19 (a few samples of this study predate the infection). Cell type and time point are not known.

This clonotype has a single count. The gene calls are TRBV3-1 and TRBJ1-1; D is ambiguous. Germline values: CDR1 LGHDT, CDR2 YNNKEL (reference sequence). The CDR3 runs to 14 residues. V was trimmed by 4 bases and J by 1 base, leaving 10 bases between them. CDR3 sequence (DNA): TGTGCCAGCAGCCTCGAGTGGAGGAACACTGAAGCTTTCTTT. Amino acids: CASSLEWRNTEAFF.

The table lists this clonotype with many counts. J is TRBJ1-6 and V is TRBV6-5; the D gene is possibly TRBD1 (5 bases). The CDR3 runs 14 residues. V lost 2 bases and J lost 10, with 12 bases in between. CDR1 is MNHEY, CDR2 SVGAGI, per germline. CDR3 sequence reads: CASSYRQGWSPLHF. The CDR3 bases are TGTGCCAGCAGTTACCGTCAGGGTTGGTCACCCCTCCACTTT.

The V and J genes are TRBV12-3 or TRBV12-4 and TRBJ2-1; TRBD2 matches 14 bases. The length of the CDR3 is 17 residues. V lost 6 bases to trimming and J lost 9 bases; unmatched junction nucleotides: 13. The CDR3 reads CASSLPRLAGGPSEQFF. The CDR3 DNA reads TGTGCCAGCAGCCTTCCTCGACTAGCGGGGGGGCCGAGTGAGCAGTTCTTC.

The chain combines TRBV3-1 with TRBJ2-2, with a tentative D call TRBD1 (6 bases). The CDR3 consists of 14 residues. Germline loops: CDR1 LGHDT, CDR2 YNNKEL (reference sequence). The V and J ends lost 4 bases and 5 bases respectively, with 11 bases between them. CDR3 residues: CASSPEGDTGELFF. CDR3 DNA: TGTGCCAGCAGCCCCGAGGGGGATACCGGGGAGCTGTTTTTT.

The sample holds one count of this clonotype. This could be a read error, since a much larger clone is one nucleotide away. The chain has TRBV4-1 and TRBJ2-3; maybe TRBD2 (6 bases). Trimming took 0 bases from V and 2 from J, leaving 15 bases between them. The length of the CDR3 is 17 residues. The V gene's germline CDR1 is MGHRA and CDR2 YSYEKL. The CDR3 loop reads CASSQDRNSGLTDTQYF. CDR3 nucleotide sequence: TGCGCCAGCAGCCAAGATCGAAATAGCGGACTCACAGATACGCAGTATTTT.

This clonotype was found a few times. The V and J genes are TRBV3-1 and TRBJ2-3; the match to TRBD2 covers 10 bases. Germline CDR1 and CDR2: LGHDT and YNNKEL (reference sequence). This CDR3 has 19 amino acids. J lost 2 bases, V lost 1 base, and 12 bases had no gene match. Written as DNA, the CDR3 is TGTGCCAGCAGCCAAGGGACAGGTCTAGCGGGAGTGGTCACAGATACGCAGTATTTT. This encodes CASSQGTGLAGVVTDTQYF.

The gene calls are TRBV6-5 and TRBJ1-1, with unresolved D. Germline V gene data show CDR1 as MNHEY and CDR2 as SVGAGI. CDR3 length equals 15 residues. V was clipped by 0 bases and J by 0 bases, with 8 bases between them. Here the CDR3 reads CASSYSEGMNTEAFF. DNA for the CDR3: TGTGCCAGCAGTTACTCGGAGGGCATGAACACTGAAGCTTTCTTT.

V usage is TRBV6-5 and J usage is TRBJ2-3; maybe TRBD2 (6 bases). CDR3 length equals 15 residues. The V gene lost 2 bases and the J gene lost 0 bases, with 9 bases spanning the gap. From germline, CDR1 is MNHEY and CDR2 SVGAGI. CDR3 protein: CASSYGGKSTDTQYF. CDR3 coding DNA: TGTGCCAGCAGTTACGGCGGGAAGAGCACAGATACGCAGTATTTT.

This chain joins TRBV29-1 and TRBJ2-5, with D perhaps assigned TRBD1 or TRBD2 (5 bases each). The CDR3 spans 14 residues. Germline lookup yields CDR1 SQVTM and CDR2 ANQGSEA. Trimming stripped 6 bases from V and 1 base from J, with 15 bases between. The CDR3 here is CSVGSGTRQETQYF. The CDR3 DNA sequence: TGCAGCGTAGGATCCGGGACGCGCCAAGAGACCCAGTACTTC.